The present entry profiles one T cell receptor (beta chain) with its context. The data were obtained in a study of cytomegalovirus exposure and HLA in healthy donors. Both 60 Vbeta primers and 13 Jbeta primers went into the PCR. Generated by immunoSEQ multiplex PCR, the TCRdb table keeps only in-frame clones and is missing some. The top ten clones hold roughly 2.5% of a sample with about 91,000 clones, around 67% of them seen once. The junction had 6 bases not matched to a gene; V was cut back by 7 bases and J by 3 bases. The CDR3 is made up of 14 amino acids. From germline, CDR1 is MNHEY and CDR2 SMNVEV (reference sequence).

Sequenced sample: PBMCs. This chain joins TRBV27 and TRBJ1-1, with TRBD1 matching 9 bases. This TCR derives from a human donor in good health. CDR3 in DNA: TGTGCCAGCAAGGGACAGGGAGTAGACACTGAAGCTTTCTTT. Protein product: CASKGQGVDTEAFF.